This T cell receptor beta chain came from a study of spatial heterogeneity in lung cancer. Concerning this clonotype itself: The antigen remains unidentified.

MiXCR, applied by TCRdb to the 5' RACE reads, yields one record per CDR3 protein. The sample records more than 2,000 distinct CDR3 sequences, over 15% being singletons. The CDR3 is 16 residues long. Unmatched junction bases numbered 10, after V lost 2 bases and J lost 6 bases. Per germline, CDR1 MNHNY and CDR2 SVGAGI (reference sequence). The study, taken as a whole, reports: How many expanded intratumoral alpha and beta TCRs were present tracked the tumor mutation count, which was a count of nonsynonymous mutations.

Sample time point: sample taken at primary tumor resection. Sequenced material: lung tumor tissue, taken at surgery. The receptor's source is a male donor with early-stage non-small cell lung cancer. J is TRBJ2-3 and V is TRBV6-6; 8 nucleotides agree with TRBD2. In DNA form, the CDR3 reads TGTGCCAGCAGTTACCCAGGCGGGGGGAGCCTCGATACGCAGTATTTT. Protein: CASSYPGGGSLDTQYF.